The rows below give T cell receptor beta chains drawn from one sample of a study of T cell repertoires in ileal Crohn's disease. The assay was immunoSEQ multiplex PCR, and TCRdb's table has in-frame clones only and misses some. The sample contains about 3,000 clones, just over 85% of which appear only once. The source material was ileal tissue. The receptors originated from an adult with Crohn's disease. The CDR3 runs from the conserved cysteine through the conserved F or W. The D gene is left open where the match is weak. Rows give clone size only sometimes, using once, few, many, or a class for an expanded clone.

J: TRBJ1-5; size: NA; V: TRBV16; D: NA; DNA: TGTGCCAGCAGCCAAACTGGAGGGATCAATCAGCCCCAGCATTTT; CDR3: CASSQTGGINQPQHF
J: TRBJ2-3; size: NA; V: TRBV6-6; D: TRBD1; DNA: TGTGCCAGCAGTAAGGACAGGGGGCTAGATACGCAGTATTTT; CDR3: CASSKDRGLDTQYF
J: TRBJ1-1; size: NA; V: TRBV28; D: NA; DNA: TGTGCCAGCAGTTCCGGAGGGCTGAACACTGAAGCTTTCTTT; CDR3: CASSSGGLNTEAFF
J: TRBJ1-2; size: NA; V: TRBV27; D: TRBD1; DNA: TGTGCCAGCAGCGATGCAGGGGGCGCGGAGGGCTACACCTTC; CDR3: CASSDAGGAEGYTF
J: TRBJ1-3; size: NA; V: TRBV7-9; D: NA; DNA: TGTGCCAGCAGCTTAGGGCCCAGCGTTGGAAACACCATATATTTT; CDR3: CASSLGPSVGNTIYF
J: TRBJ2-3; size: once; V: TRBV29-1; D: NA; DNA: TGCAGCGTTGAAGCACGACTAGACTCTAGCACAGATACGCAGTATTTT; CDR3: CSVEARLDSSTDTQYF
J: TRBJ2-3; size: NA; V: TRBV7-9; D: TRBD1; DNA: TGTGCCAGCAGACGACAGGGGACCACCACAGATACGCAGTATTTT; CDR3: CASRRQGTTTDTQYF
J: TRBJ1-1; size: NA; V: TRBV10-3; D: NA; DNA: TGTGCCATCAGAAACAGCCGTACTGAAGCTTTCTTT; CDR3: CAIRNSRTEAFF
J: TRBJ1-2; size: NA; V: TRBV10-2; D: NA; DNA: TGCGCCAGCAGTGAAGGGTTTTTGGCAGTAGACTATGGCTACACCTTC; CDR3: CASSEGFLAVDYGYTF
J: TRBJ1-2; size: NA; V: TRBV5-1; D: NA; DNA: TGCGCCAGCAGCTCAGGGAATGGCTACACCTTC; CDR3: CASSSGNGYTF
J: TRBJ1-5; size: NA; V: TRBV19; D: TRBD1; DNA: TGTGCCAGTAGTATGCGCCGGGACAGGTTTAATCAGCCCCAGCATTTT; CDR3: CASSMRRDRFNQPQHF
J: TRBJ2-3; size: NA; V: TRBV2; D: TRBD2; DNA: TGTGCCAGCGAGTCGGGGGGGATACCAGATACGCAGTATTTT; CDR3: CASESGGIPDTQYF
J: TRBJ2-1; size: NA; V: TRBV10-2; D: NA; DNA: TGCGCCAGCAGTGGGAGGACTCCCTACAATGAGCAGTTCTTC; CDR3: CASSGRTPYNEQFF
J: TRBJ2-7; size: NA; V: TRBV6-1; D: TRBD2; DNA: TGTGCCAGCAGGTTTGGGAGCGGGGAATACGAGCAGTACTTC; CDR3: CASRFGSGEYEQYF
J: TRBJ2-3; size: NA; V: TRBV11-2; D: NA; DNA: TGTGCCAGCAGCTTAGCAGGAGATACGCAGTATTTT; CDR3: CASSLAGDTQYF
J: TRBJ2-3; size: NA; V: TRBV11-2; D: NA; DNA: TGTGCCAGCAGTACAAATTTGGGGACAGATACGCAGTATTTT; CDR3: CASSTNLGTDTQYF
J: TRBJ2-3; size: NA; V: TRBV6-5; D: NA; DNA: TGTGCCAGCAGGGGGCCGGTAGATACGCAGTATTTT; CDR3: CASRGPVDTQYF
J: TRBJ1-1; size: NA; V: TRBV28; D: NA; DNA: TGTGCCAGCAGCCCCAGGGAAAACACTGAAGCTTTCTTT; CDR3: CASSPRENTEAFF
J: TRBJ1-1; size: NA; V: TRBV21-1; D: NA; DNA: TGTGCCAGCAGCAAAGGGCCCCTTGGACAGGGGGAAGCTTTCTTT; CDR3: CASSKGPLGQGEAFF
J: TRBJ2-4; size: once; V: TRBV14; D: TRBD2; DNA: TGTGCCAGCAGCCAAGAACTAGCGGGAGCCAAAAACATTCAGTACTTC; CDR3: CASSQELAGAKNIQYF
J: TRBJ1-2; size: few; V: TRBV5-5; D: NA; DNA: TGTGCCAGCAGCTTGGCCTTAGACGCAGGACGTGGCTACACCTTC; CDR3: CASSLALDAGRGYTF
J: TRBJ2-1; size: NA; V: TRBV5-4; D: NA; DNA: TGTGCCAGCAGCTCCGGGACTGGGAGCTCCTACAATGAGCAGTTCTTC; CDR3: CASSSGTGSSYNEQFF
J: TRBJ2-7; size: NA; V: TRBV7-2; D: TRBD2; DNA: TGTGCCAGCAGCTCCCAACATACTAGCGGGGTCTACGAGCAGTACTTC; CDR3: CASSSQHTSGVYEQYF
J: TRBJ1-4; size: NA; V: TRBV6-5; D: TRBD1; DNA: TGTGCCAGCAGTTTACAGGGGTCTAATGAAAAACTGTTTTTT; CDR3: CASSLQGSNEKLFF
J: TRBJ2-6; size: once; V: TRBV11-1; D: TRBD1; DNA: TGTGCCAGCAGCCCGCCGCCGGGACAGGGAGGAGGTGCCAACGTCCTGACTTTC; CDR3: CASSPPPGQGGGANVLTF
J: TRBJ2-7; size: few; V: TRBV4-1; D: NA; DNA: TGCGCCAGCAGCCAAGGGAACCCCCCCTACGAGCAGTACTTC; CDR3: CASSQGNPPYEQYF
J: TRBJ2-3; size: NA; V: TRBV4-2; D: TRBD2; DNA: TGTGCCAGCAGCCATATAAGCGGGAGCACGGATACGCAGTATTTT; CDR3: CASSHISGSTDTQYF
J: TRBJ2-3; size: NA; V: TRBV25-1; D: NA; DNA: TGTGCCAGCAGTGAATCCACTATCAAGCAGTATTTT; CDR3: CASSESTIKQYF
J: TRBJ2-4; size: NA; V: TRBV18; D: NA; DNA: TGTGCCAGCTCACCAACGGGTTTAAACATTCAGTACTTC; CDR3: CASSPTGLNIQYF
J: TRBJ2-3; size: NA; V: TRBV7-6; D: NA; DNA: TGTGCCAGCAGCGCGCCCAACCGGGGGACAGATACGCAGTATTTT; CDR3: CASSAPNRGTDTQYF
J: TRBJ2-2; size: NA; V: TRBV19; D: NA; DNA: TGTGCCAGTAGTGGCCAGACTTCCTCCGGGGAGCTGTTTTTT; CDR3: CASSGQTSSGELFF
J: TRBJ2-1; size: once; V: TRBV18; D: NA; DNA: TGTGCCAGCTCACCCACGACCCTGATCTCCTACAATGAGCAGTTCTTC; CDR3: CASSPTTLISYNEQFF
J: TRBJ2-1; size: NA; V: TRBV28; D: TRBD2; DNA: TGTGCCAGCAAGGCTAGCGGGATAAGTGAGCAGTTCTTC; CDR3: CASKASGISEQFF
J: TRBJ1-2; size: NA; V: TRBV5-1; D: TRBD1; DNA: TGCGCCAGCAGCTCAGGGACAGGGATTCACGGCTACACCTTC; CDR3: CASSSGTGIHGYTF
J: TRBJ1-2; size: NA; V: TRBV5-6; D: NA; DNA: TGTGCCAGCAGCTTGGACAGCATAGCTGCTAACTATGGCTACACCTTC; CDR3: CASSLDSIAANYGYTF
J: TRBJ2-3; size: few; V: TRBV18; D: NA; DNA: TGTGCCAGCTCACCTTTCCACCTTCCAAGGGATACGCAGTATTTT; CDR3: CASSPFHLPRDTQYF